This TCR beta chain emerged from a study of cytomegalovirus exposure and HLA in healthy donors. General observations from the study: Data from an earlier analysis indicated that most TCR beta V segments were productive either about 90% or about 30% of the time.

After removal of 5 bases from V and 2 bases from J, the junction contained 4 bases not matched to a gene. The CDR3 length is 13 residues. CDR1 is SGHDT, CDR2 YYEEEE, per germline. In the case of this clone: What it binds is not known.

The PCR had 60 Vbeta and 13 Jbeta primers. Clones were sequenced by immunoSEQ multiplex PCR, and TCRdb holds only the in-frame ones, with some missing. The sample has around 97,000 clones; roughly three quarters are singletons. V usage is TRBV5-6 and J usage is TRBJ2-7; 7 positions agree with TRBD1. The receptor was derived from a woman in her late teens or twenties in good health and CMV-seropositive. Sequencing was performed on PBMCs. CDR3 nucleotides: TGTGCCAGCAGTTGGGACAGTCCCTACGAGCAGTACTTC. It is translated as CASSWDSPYEQYF.